The 10 T cell receptor beta chains given below trace back to one sample, sequenced in a study of T cell responses to AZD1222 COVID-19 vaccine. Assay: immunoSEQ multiplex PCR; the TCRdb copy retains only in-frame clones and omits some. This repertoire shows over 100,000 clones, around 90% found once; its top ten account for approximately 8.4%. Specimen: peripheral blood, collected on day 0 of AZD1222 vaccination. Source of these receptors: an adult in good health.

V is TRBV11-2 and J is TRBJ1-1; tentative D call: TRBD1 (5 bases). Per germline, CDR1 SGHAT and CDR2 FQNNGV. The CDR3 extends over 14 amino acids. V lost 7 bases, J lost 1 base, and 13 bases lay in between. CDR3 nucleotide sequence: TGTGCCAGCAACCAACACAGGAAGAACACTGAAGCTTTCTTT. Its translation: CASNQHRKNTEAFF.

The J gene is TRBJ2-1, the V gene TRBV27, with 9 bases matching TRBD1. Germline loops: CDR1 MNHEY, CDR2 SMNVEV (reference sequence). The V and J ends lost 8 bases and 5 bases, in that order; junction bases with no gene match: 13. The CDR3 covers 16 residues. The CDR3 DNA follows: TGTGCCAGCGGGAACATCTGGGACAGGGTGGACAATGAGCAGTTCTTC. It is translated as CASGNIWDRVDNEQFF.

This rearrangement joins TRBV2 to TRBJ1-5; maybe TRBD1 (5 bases). The V gene's germline CDR1 is SNHLY and CDR2 FYNNEI. With 5 bases removed from V and 0 bases from J, the gap between germline ends came to 11 bases. The CDR3 spans 15 residues. The CDR3 region is CASSTGGVSNQPQHF. The CDR3 bases are TGTGCCAGCAGTACGGGGGGGGTTAGCAATCAGCCCCAGCATTTT.

With regard to this clone: This may come from a read error, since a much larger clone is one base off. The V gene is TRBV7-8, the J gene TRBJ1-1, with 8 nucleotides matching TRBD1. Germline CDR1 is SGHVS and CDR2 is FQNEAQ. The CDR3 loop spans 13 amino acids. Losses at the gene ends were 4 bases for V and 3 bases for J; bases not matched to a gene: 1. CDR3 DNA: TGTGCCAGCAGCTCGGACAGGGACACTGAAGCTTTCTTT. Encoded protein: CASSSDRDTEAFF. The full variable domain, with the rest looked up from reference TRBV7-8 and TRBJ1-1, is GAGVSQSPRYKVAKRGQDVALRCDPISGHVSLFWYQQALGQGPEFLTYFQNEAQLDKSGLPSDRFFAERPEGSVSTLKIQRTQQEDSAVYLCASSSDRDTEAFFGQGTRLTVV.

V is TRBV18 and J is TRBJ1-4; 7 bases agree with TRBD1. V shed 3 bases, J shed 6 bases, and the junction held 10 bases outside the gene matches. Germline V gene sequence: CDR1 KGHSH, CDR2 LQKENI. The CDR3 is 16 residues long. This CDR3 reads CASSPTTRQGDEKLFF. The CDR3 DNA is TGTGCCAGCTCACCCACCACACGACAGGGCGATGAAAAACTGTTTTTT.

This chain joins TRBV9 and TRBJ2-5, with 7 positions matching TRBD2. CDR3 size: 16 residues. J lost 1 base, V lost 4 bases, and 10 bases had no gene match. The germline V gene has CDR1 SGDLS and CDR2 YYNGEE. CDR3 sequence: CASSFLAAPAQETQYF. CDR3 nucleotide sequence: TGTGCCAGCAGCTTCCTAGCGGCCCCTGCCCAAGAGACCCAGTACTTC.

The chain joins TRBV7-8 to TRBJ1-4, with D perhaps matching TRBD1 (6 bases). The CDR3 sequence is 14 residues long. Germline V gives CDR1 SGHVS, CDR2 FQNEAQ. V was shortened by 1 base and J by 7 bases, with 10 bases between the two germline ends. CDR3 amino acids: CASSLGGGGEKLFF. CDR3 nucleotide sequence: TGTGCCAGCAGCTTAGGGGGGGGCGGTGAAAAACTGTTTTTT.

This clone occurred once. The chain links TRBV2 to TRBJ1-1; possible D gene TRBD1, 5 bases. V dropped 1 base and J dropped 1 base, with 16 bases sitting between them. CDR1 is SNHLY and CDR2 is FYNNEI in the germline V gene. The CDR3 runs 17 residues. As DNA, the CDR3 is TGTGCCAGCAGTGAAGGGGGTGGGGGAGTCGAGAACACTGAAGCTTTCTTT. Protein sequence: CASSEGGGGVENTEAFF.

The chain recombines TRBV7-3 with TRBJ2-2; 7 bases line up with TRBD1. Germline assignment: CDR1 SGHTA and CDR2 FQGTGA. Losses at the gene ends were 4 bases for V and 1 base for J; bases not matched to a gene: 3. The CDR3 is made up of 15 amino acids. CDR3 DNA sequence: TGTGCCAGCAGCTATTCAGGGGGGAACACCGGGGAGCTGTTTTTT. Protein product: CASSYSGGNTGELFF.

The chain is built from TRBV27 and TRBJ1-4, with TRBD1 matching 9 bases. V lost 4 bases and J lost 2; bases outside the gene matches: 8. The CDR3 totals 17 residues. CDR1 and CDR2 from the germline V gene are MNHEY and SMNVEV (reference sequence). DNA for the CDR3: TGTGCCAGCAGTTCCCGGACAGGGGCGGGCACTAATGAAAAACTGTTTTTT. Translating gives CASSSRTGAGTNEKLFF.